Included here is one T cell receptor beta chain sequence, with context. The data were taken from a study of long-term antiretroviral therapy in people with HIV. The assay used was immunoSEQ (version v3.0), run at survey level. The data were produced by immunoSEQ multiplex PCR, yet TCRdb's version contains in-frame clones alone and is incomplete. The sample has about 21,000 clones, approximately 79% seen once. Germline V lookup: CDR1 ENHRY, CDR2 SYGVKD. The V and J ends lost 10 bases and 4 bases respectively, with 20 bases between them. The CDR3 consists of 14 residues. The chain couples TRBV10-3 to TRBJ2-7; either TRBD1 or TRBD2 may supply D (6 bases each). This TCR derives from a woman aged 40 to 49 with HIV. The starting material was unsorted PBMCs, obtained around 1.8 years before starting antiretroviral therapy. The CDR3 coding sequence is TGTGCCACCCGCTGGGGGGACACCCGATACGAGCAGTACTTC. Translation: CATRWGDTRYEQYF.